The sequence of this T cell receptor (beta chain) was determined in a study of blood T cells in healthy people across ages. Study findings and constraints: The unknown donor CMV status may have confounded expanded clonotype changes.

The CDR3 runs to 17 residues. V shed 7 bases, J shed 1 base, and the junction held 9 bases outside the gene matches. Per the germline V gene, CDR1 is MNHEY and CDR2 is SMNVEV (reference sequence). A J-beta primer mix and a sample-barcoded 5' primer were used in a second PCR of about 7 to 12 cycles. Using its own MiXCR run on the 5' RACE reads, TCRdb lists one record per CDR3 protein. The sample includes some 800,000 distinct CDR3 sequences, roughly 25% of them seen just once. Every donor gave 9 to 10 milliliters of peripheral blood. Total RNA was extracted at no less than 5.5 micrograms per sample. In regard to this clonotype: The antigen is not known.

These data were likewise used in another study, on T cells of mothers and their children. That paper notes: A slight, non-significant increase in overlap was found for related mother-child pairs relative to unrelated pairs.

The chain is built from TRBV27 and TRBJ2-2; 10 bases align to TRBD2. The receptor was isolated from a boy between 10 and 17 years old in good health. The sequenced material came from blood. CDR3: CASTGLAEAGNTGELFF. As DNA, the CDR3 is TGTGCCAGCACAGGACTAGCGGAGGCAGGGAACACCGGGGAGCTGTTTTTT.